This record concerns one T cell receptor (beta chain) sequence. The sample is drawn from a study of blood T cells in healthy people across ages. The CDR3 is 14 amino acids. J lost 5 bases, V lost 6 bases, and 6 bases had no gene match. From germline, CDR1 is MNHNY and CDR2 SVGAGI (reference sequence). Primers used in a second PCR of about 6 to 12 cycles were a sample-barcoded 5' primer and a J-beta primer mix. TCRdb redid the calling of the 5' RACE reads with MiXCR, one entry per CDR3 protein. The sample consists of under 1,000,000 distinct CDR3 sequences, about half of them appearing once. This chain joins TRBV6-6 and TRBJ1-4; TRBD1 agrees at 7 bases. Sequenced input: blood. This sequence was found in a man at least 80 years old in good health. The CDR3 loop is CASRSQGKNEKLFF. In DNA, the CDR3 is TGTGCCAGCAGGTCACAGGGGAAGAATGAAAAACTGTTTTTT.